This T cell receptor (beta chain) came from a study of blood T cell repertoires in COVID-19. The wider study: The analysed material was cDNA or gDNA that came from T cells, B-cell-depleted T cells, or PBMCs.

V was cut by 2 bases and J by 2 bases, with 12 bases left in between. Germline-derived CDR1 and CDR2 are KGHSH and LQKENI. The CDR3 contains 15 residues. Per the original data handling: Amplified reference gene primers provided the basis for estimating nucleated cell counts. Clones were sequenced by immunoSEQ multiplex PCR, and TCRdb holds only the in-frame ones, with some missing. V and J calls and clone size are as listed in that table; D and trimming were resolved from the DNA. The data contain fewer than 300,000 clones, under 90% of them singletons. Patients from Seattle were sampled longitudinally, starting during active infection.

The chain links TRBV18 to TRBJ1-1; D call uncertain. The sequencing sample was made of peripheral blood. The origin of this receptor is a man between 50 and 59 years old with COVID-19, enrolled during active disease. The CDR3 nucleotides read TGTGCCAGCTCACCAGGGAGGGATGTAAACACTGAAGCTTTCTTT. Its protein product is CASSPGRDVNTEAFF. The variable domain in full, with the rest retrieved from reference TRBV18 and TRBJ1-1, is NAGVMQNPRHLVRRRGQEARLRCSPMKGHSHVYWYRQLPEEGLKFMVYLQKENIIDESGMPKERFSAEFPKEGPSILRIQQVVRGDSAAYFCASSPGRDVNTEAFFGQGTRLTVV.